Each of the 20 T cell receptor beta chains below was sequenced from the same sample in a study of blood T cell repertoires in COVID-19. The protocol was immunoSEQ multiplex PCR, while the TCRdb copy is restricted to in-frame clones and leaves out a portion. The sample has about 95,000 clones; around 90% are singletons. The sample consisted of peripheral blood. These receptors all stem from a man aged 45-65 years with COVID-19, enrolled during active disease.

This chain links TRBV18 with TRBJ1-1, with 7 bases lining up with TRBD1. Germline V gene lookup returns CDR1 KGHSH and CDR2 LQKENI. V lost 6 bases, J lost 1 base, and 5 bases stayed unmatched. The CDR3 is made up of 14 amino acids. CDR3 sequence (DNA): TGTGCCAGCTCGAACAGGGGTGAGAACACTGAAGCTTTCTTT. It is translated as CASSNRGENTEAFF.

J is TRBJ2-7 and V is TRBV25-1; D is possibly TRBD1 (6 bases). Germline CDR1 is MGHDK and CDR2 is SYGVNS. V was shortened by 5 bases and J by 3 bases, with 11 bases between the two germline ends. The CDR3 runs to 13 residues. The CDR3 is CASSTGHRYEQYF. The CDR3 nucleotides are TGTGCCAGCAGTACGGGACACCGCTACGAGCAGTACTTC.

The rearrangement joins TRBV5-8 to TRBJ1-5; TRBD1 is a possible D gene (5 bases). The germline V and J ends were trimmed by 10 bases and 9 bases, with 26 bases remaining between them. The CDR3 totals 15 residues. The V gene's germline CDR1 is SGHTS and CDR2 YDEGEE. The CDR3 reads CASKGGTALSMPQHF. DNA of the CDR3: TGTGCCTCCAAAGGCGGGACGGCGTTGAGCATGCCCCAGCATTTT.

V gene TRBV30 combines with J gene TRBJ2-7, with 8 bases identical to TRBD1. J was trimmed by 2 bases and V by 8 bases; bases with no gene match: 8. The germline gives CDR1 GTSNPN, CDR2 SVGIG (reference sequence). This CDR3 is built from 13 residues. The CDR3 loop is CARSTGVPYEQYF. CDR3 nucleotides: TGTGCCCGCTCGACAGGGGTTCCCTACGAGCAGTACTTC.

The CDR3 DNA sequence: TGTGCCAGCAGCTTGGGTGGGGCTCGCAATCAGCCCCAGCATTTT. Translation gives CASSLGGARNQPQHF. The gene calls are TRBV5-4 and TRBJ1-5; a possible D gene is TRBD1 (5 bases). V was shortened by 0 bases and J by 2 bases, with 9 bases between the two germline ends. The CDR3 length is 15 residues. The germline V gene encodes CDR1 SGHNT and CDR2 YYREEE (reference sequence).

The CDR3 DNA reads as TGTGCCAGTAGTACTACGGGGGATCAGCCCCAGCATTTT. It is translated as CASSTTGDQPQHF. This rearrangement joins TRBV19 to TRBJ1-5; tentative D call: TRBD1 (5 bases). Germline CDR1 reads LNHDA; CDR2 reads SQIVND (reference sequence). V was clipped by 4 bases and J by 5 bases, with 9 bases between them. The CDR3 has 13 amino acids.

The genes are TRBV3-1 (or the pseudogene TRBV3-2) and TRBJ1-5, with D unclear. Germline V CDR1 and CDR2: LGHDT, YNNKEL (reference sequence). V was trimmed by 0 bases and J by 4 bases, leaving 7 bases between them. The CDR3 totals 14 residues. The CDR3 DNA sequence: TGTGCCAGCAGCCAAGAAGGCGGGAATCAGCCCCAGCATTTT. Encoded protein: CASSQEGGNQPQHF.

This chain joins TRBV5-6 and TRBJ2-2; 7 positions agree with TRBD2. CDR3 length equals 16 residues. Germline assignment: CDR1 SGHDT and CDR2 YYEEEE. V dropped 0 bases and J dropped 4; count of bases not matched to a gene: 6. The CDR3 region is CASSLVRGSRTGELFF. The CDR3 region has the DNA TGTGCCAGCAGCTTGGTACGCGGGAGCCGCACCGGGGAGCTGTTTTTT.

The chain links TRBV29-1 to TRBJ2-3; D is undetermined. Germline CDR1 SQVTM, CDR2 ANQGSEA. V lost 4 bases and J 5 bases, leaving 7 bases between the germline ends. CDR3 size: 11 residues. CDR3: CSVVAGDTQYF. For the CDR3, the DNA is TGCAGCGTTGTGGCAGGAGATACGCAGTATTTT.

This chain joins TRBV7-3 and TRBJ2-1; TRBD2 aligns across 9 bases. Trimming removed 5 bases from V and 8 bases from J; junction bases left unmatched: 13. Germline CDR1 is SGHTA and CDR2 is FQGTGA. This CDR3 has 16 residues. The CDR3 DNA reads as TGTGCCAGCAGCCCCGGTAGCGGGGGACCTTGGGATGAGCAGTTCTTC. Encoded protein: CASSPGSGGPWDEQFF.

This clone occurred a few times. The CDR3 sequence is CASSPSPPGLFNSPLHF. The CDR3 DNA sequence: TGTGCCAGCAGTCCCTCTCCTCCTGGACTATTCAATTCACCCCTCCACTTT. This chain links TRBV6-2 or TRBV6-3 with TRBJ1-6; no definite D call. Germline V gives CDR1 MNHEY, CDR2 SVGEGT. V lost 5 bases, J lost 7 bases, and 21 bases lay in between. This CDR3 has 17 amino acids.

V usage is TRBV30 and J usage is TRBJ2-3; 8 bases match TRBD2. Germline V gene lookup returns CDR1 GTSNPN and CDR2 SVGIG (reference sequence). CDR3 length equals 14 residues. The trim removed 4 bases at V and 1 base at J, leaving 4 bases unmatched. The CDR3 nucleotides read TGTGCCTGGACAAAACTAGCGGGCACAGATACGCAGTATTTT. It specifies CAWTKLAGTDTQYF.

This clone was found once. A read error may produce the germline difference seen at one junction end. V usage is TRBV5-5 and J usage is TRBJ1-2, with a possible D match to TRBD1 (5 bases). Germline V gene data show CDR1 as SGHKS and CDR2 as YYEKEE (reference sequence). CDR3 length: 13 residues. CDR3 sequence (DNA): TGTGCCACCAGCCGGAGGGGCAACTATGGCTACACCTTC. It yields the protein CATSRRGNYGYTF.

The V gene is TRBV30, the J gene TRBJ2-7, with 10 bases lining up with TRBD1. The junction had 6 bases not matched to a gene; V was cut back by 3 bases and J by 4 bases. CDR3 length: 14 amino acids. Per the germline V gene, CDR1 is GTSNPN and CDR2 is SVGIG (reference sequence). The CDR3 coding sequence is TGTGCCTGGAGCGCCGGACAGGGGGAGTACGAGCAGTACTTC. This gives the protein CAWSAGQGEYEQYF.

Here the CDR3 reads CASSQGQSNTDTQYF. The DNA of the CDR3 is TGCGCCAGCAGCCAAGGACAGAGTAACACAGATACGCAGTATTTT. The chain links TRBV4-1 to TRBJ2-3, with TRBD1 as a possible D gene (5 bases). CDR3 length equals 15 residues. CDR1 and CDR2 from the germline V gene are MGHRA and YSYEKL. V dropped 1 base and J dropped 2 bases, with 10 bases sitting between them.

This rearrangement joins TRBV7-2 to TRBJ2-6, with 8 bases fitting TRBD1. This CDR3 is built from 16 residues. CDR1 is SGHTA and CDR2 is FQGNSA in the germline V gene. V was clipped by 2 bases and J by 1 base; unmatched bases: 1. The CDR3: CASSLRQGSGANVLTF. In DNA form, the CDR3 reads TGTGCCAGCAGCTTAAGACAGGGGTCTGGGGCCAACGTCCTGACTTTC.

This clone was counted a single time. The same CDR3 also results from other DNA sequences found in this sample. The V gene is TRBV5-1, the J gene TRBJ1-2; a weak D match, TRBD1 (6 bases). This CDR3 region has 13 residues. Germline V gene lookup returns CDR1 SGHRS and CDR2 YFSETQ. Trimming shortened V by 2 bases and J by 4 bases, and 9 bases separated the two germline ends. The CDR3 spells CASSLGGSYGYTF. The CDR3 DNA reads TGCGCCAGCAGCTTAGGGGGTTCCTATGGCTACACCTTC.

As DNA, the CDR3 is TGTGCCAGCAGTTTAGAACAGGGGATCGGGTCCGGGGAGCTGTTTTTT. Protein: CASSLEQGIGSGELFF. The chain recombines TRBV28 with TRBJ2-2; TRBD1 matches at 7 bases. Per the germline V gene, CDR1 is MDHEN and CDR2 is SYDVKM. Losses at the gene ends were 2 bases for V and 6 bases for J; bases not matched to a gene: 9. The CDR3 is 16 amino acids.

The rearrangement links TRBV6-6 to TRBJ1-2; D gene unclear. Germline V gene lookup returns CDR1 MNHNY and CDR2 SVGAGI (reference sequence). The CDR3 consists of 17 residues. V lost 5 bases and J 4 bases, leaving 23 bases between the germline ends. The CDR3 region is CASSQYLSVISFYGYTF. CDR3 DNA sequence: TGTGCCAGCAGTCAATACCTAAGTGTCATATCTTTCTATGGCTACACCTTC.

The genes are TRBV3-1 (or the pseudogene TRBV3-2) and TRBJ2-2; D ambiguous. CDR3 length: 16 residues. Trimming removed 0 bases at V and 7 bases at J, with 15 bases between. Germline values: CDR1 LGHDT, CDR2 YNNKEL (reference sequence). CDR3 amino acids: CASSQDLAPLGGELFF. CDR3 sequence (DNA): TGTGCCAGCAGCCAAGATTTAGCCCCCCTTGGCGGGGAGCTGTTTTTT.